Following are 16 T cell receptor beta chains from one sample sequenced in a study of response to subunit inactivated influenza vaccine. TCRdb reprocessed the RT-PCR reads via MiXCR and lists one record per CDR3 protein. The sample contains under 200,000 distinct CDR3 sequences, roughly 11% of which appear only once. The sequenced sample was non-naive T cells sorted from PBMCs, obtained 45 days after vaccination. The receptors were sampled from a man aged 45-60 years who received an inactivated influenza vaccine.

The chain joins TRBV20-1 to TRBJ2-7; 7 positions match TRBD1. Trimming took 6 bases from V and 5 from J; bases not matched to a gene: 7. Germline V gene data show CDR1 as DFQATT and CDR2 as SNEGSKA (reference sequence). The CDR3 spans 12 residues. The CDR3 region has the DNA TGCAGTGCCCGAAGACAGGGAGACGAGCAGTACTTC. This gives the protein CSARRQGDEQYF.

This clonotype was seen more than once but under ten times. The chain has TRBV18 and TRBJ2-6; unclear D gene. CDR3 length: 14 residues. V was clipped by 0 bases and J by 4 bases, with 4 bases between them. CDR1 and CDR2 (germline): KGHSH, LQKENI. The CDR3 here is CASSPPTGANVLTF. CDR3 DNA sequence: TGTGCCAGCTCACCACCCACAGGGGCCAACGTCCTGACTTTC. The full variable domain, in which reference TRBV18 and TRBJ2-6 provide the parts outside the CDR3, is NAGVMQNPRHLVRRRGQEARLRCSPMKGHSHVYWYRQLPEEGLKFMVYLQKENIIDESGMPKERFSAEFPKEGPSILRIQQVVRGDSAAYFCASSPPTGANVLTFGAGSRLTVL.

This clonotype was counted a few times. This chain joins TRBV5-1 and TRBJ1-2; D might be TRBD1 (6 bases). V shed 1 base and J shed 6 bases, with 10 bases lying between them. CDR3 length equals 13 residues. Germline-derived CDR1 and CDR2 are SGHRS and YFSETQ. The CDR3 sequence: CASSLSDRNGYTF. Here the CDR3 DNA reads TGCGCCAGCAGCTTGTCAGACAGGAATGGCTACACCTTC.

This clonotype came up many times. V gene TRBV12-3 or TRBV12-4 combines with J gene TRBJ2-1; D ambiguous. The CDR3 sequence is 16 residues long. The V end lost 3 bases, the J end lost 7 bases, and 19 bases lay between the germline ends. The CDR3 DNA sequence: TGTGCCAGCAGTTTTAGTTTGGCAGAATGGGTTAATGAGCAGTTCTTC. This encodes CASSFSLAEWVNEQFF.

The sample holds a few counts of this clonotype. This chain uses TRBV10-2 with TRBJ2-7, with D perhaps TRBD1 or TRBD2 (5 bases each). The V gene's germline CDR1 is WSHSY and CDR2 SAAADI. The CDR3 has 15 residues. Deletions cut 3 bases from V and 7 bases from J, with 19 bases between. The CDR3 nucleotides read TGCGCCAGCAGTGATCCGCCAGGGTCTTCGGGGGAGCAGTACTTC. Amino acid sequence: CASSDPPGSSGEQYF.

This clonotype has more than one count but fewer than ten. CDR3 sequence: CSARDYSTGEYGYTF. DNA of the CDR3: TGCAGTGCTAGAGATTATTCGACGGGAGAATATGGCTACACCTTC. The chain uses TRBV20-1 and TRBJ1-2, with no clear D. The CDR3 is 15 amino acids. Trimming pared 0 bases from V and 5 bases from J, leaving 16 bases between. In germline, CDR1 is DFQATT, CDR2 SNEGSKA (reference sequence).

This clonotype has at least ten counts. The rearrangement uses TRBV10-3 and TRBJ2-7, with 8 bases lining up with TRBD1. The germline V gene has CDR1 ENHRY and CDR2 SYGVKD. CDR3 length equals 15 residues. V shed 0 bases and J 4 bases; nucleotides not matched to a gene: 5. CDR3 loop: CAISESSRGRYEQYF. The CDR3 region has the DNA TGTGCCATCAGTGAGTCATCCAGGGGGCGGTACGAGCAGTACTTC.

This clonotype was counted many times. The chain couples TRBV7-2 to TRBJ2-5, with TRBD1 matching 9 bases. V gave up 5 bases and J gave up 2 bases; unmatched junction bases: 3. The CDR3 has 14 amino acids. The germline gives CDR1 SGHTA, CDR2 FQGNSA. CDR3 amino acids: CASSPGTGQETQYF. CDR3 sequence (DNA): TGTGCCAGCAGCCCCGGGACAGGGCAAGAGACCCAGTACTTC.

The gene calls are TRBV20-1 and TRBJ2-7; D is unresolved. The CDR3 is made up of 14 amino acids. Germline-derived CDR1 and CDR2 are DFQATT and SNEGSKA (reference sequence). V was pared by 3 bases and J by 0 bases, with 12 bases between. The CDR3 protein is CSARSPTSSYEQYF. For the CDR3, the DNA is TGCAGTGCTAGGAGTCCTACGAGCTCCTACGAGCAGTACTTC.

Ten or more counts support this clonotype. This chain joins TRBV7-2 and TRBJ1-5; the D is unclear. Germline V lookup: CDR1 SGHTA, CDR2 FQGNSA. The CDR3 has 13 amino acids. The V end lost 1 base, the J end lost 7 bases, and 8 bases lay between the germline ends. The CDR3 is CASSLVAEQPQHF. In DNA, the CDR3 is TGTGCCAGCAGCTTAGTGGCGGAGCAGCCCCAGCATTTT. Drawing the rest from reference TRBV7-2 and TRBJ1-5, the complete variable domain is GAGVSQSPSNKVTEKGKDVELRCDPISGHTALYWYRQSLGQGLEFLIYFQGNSAPDKSGLPSDRFSAERTGGSVSTLTIQRTQQEDSAVYLCASSLVAEQPQHFGDGTRLSIL.

Only a few counts were recorded for this clonotype. The rearrangement links TRBV20-1 to TRBJ2-7, with D maybe TRBD1 (5 bases). This CDR3 is built from 12 residues. The V gene lost 1 base and the J gene lost 3 bases, with 7 bases spanning the gap. Germline CDR1 DFQATT, CDR2 SNEGSKA (reference sequence). CDR3 in amino acids: CSARGQSYEQYF. The CDR3 DNA is TGCAGTGCTAGAGGACAGAGCTACGAGCAGTACTTC.

This clonotype has a handful of counts. In nucleotides, the CDR3 is TGTGCCAGTAGTATAGACAGGGGGCGAACCGGGGCCAACGTCCTGACTTTC. It encodes CASSIDRGRTGANVLTF. The V call is TRBV19, the J call TRBJ2-6, with 8 bases that match TRBD1. V lost 0 bases to trimming and J lost 4 bases; unmatched junction nucleotides: 5. The germline CDR1 and CDR2 sequences are LNHDA and SQIVND (reference sequence). The CDR3 has 17 residues.

This rearrangement joins TRBV29-1 to TRBJ1-2; a possible D gene is TRBD1 (5 bases). Per germline, CDR1 SQVTM and CDR2 ANQGSEA. V was cut by 0 bases and J by 7 bases, with 15 bases left in between. The CDR3 is made up of 14 amino acids. The CDR3 is CSVEEFATATGYTF. The CDR3 DNA is TGCAGCGTTGAAGAATTCGCGACAGCCACTGGCTACACCTTC.

This clonotype was observed a few times. The chain links TRBV9 to TRBJ1-3; the D is unclear. There are 16 residues in the CDR3. The germline CDR1 and CDR2 sequences are SGDLS and YYNGEE. The V and J ends lost 0 bases and 0 bases respectively, with 10 bases between them. The CDR3 protein is CASSVGQLGSGNTIYF. CDR3 DNA: TGTGCCAGCAGCGTAGGCCAGTTGGGCTCTGGAAACACCATATATTTT.

The gene calls are TRBV27 and TRBJ2-1, with D unclear. This CDR3 is 13 amino acids long. Germline V gene lookup returns CDR1 MNHEY and CDR2 SMNVEV (reference sequence). V lost 0 bases, J lost 9 bases, and 9 bases lay in between. For the CDR3, the DNA is TGTGCCAGCAGTTTATCTGGTATCAGTGAGCAGTTCTTC. Its translation: CASSLSGISEQFF.

This clonotype came up many times. This chain connects TRBV6-5 to TRBJ2-7; D call uncertain. The CDR3 is 14 residues long. Germline-derived CDR1 and CDR2 are MNHEY and SVGAGI. V was shortened by 0 bases and J by 7 bases, with 13 bases between the two germline ends. CDR3 in amino acids: CASSYSMGRMEQYF. The CDR3 nucleotides read TGTGCCAGCAGTTACTCGATGGGAAGGATGGAGCAGTACTTC.